These T cell receptor beta chains were read from a single sample in a study of blood T cells in healthy people across ages. Each CDR3 protein is one row after TCRdb ran MiXCR on the 5' RACE reads. This sample has about a million distinct CDR3 sequences; just over 50% occur once, and the top ten carry about a fifth. Input material: blood. These receptors all stem from an older woman in good health. Both conserved end residues are part of each CDR3. The D gene is left open where the match is weak. Not every row has a clone size; where given, it reads once, few, many or a size class.

v_call	cdr3_length	d_call	clone_size	j_call	cdr3_nt	cdr3_aa
TRBV3-1	15	-	-	TRBJ2-1	TGTGCCAGCAGCCAACCGTCTAGTGGGGGCAATGAGCAGTTCTTC	CASSQPSSGGNEQFF
TRBV20-1	11	TRBD1	few	TRBJ2-5	TGCAGTGGTGGAGACAGGGTGACCCAGTACTTC	CSGGDRVTQYF
TRBV29-1	15	-	few	TRBJ2-1	TGCAGCGTTCTACGTAGTACCCTACACTGGGATGAGCAGTTCTTC	CSVLRSTLHWDEQFF
TRBV27	14	-	-	TRBJ2-7	TGTGCCAGCAGTTTATGGGGTTCTCCCTACGAGCAGTACTTC	CASSLWGSPYEQYF
TRBV7-9	15	-	-	TRBJ2-7	TGTGCCAGCAGCTTAGGGCGGGACAGATCCTACGAGCAGTACTTC	CASSLGRDRSYEQYF
TRBV7-2	17	TRBD2	-	TRBJ2-2	TGTGCCAGCAGCTTAGTGTGGACTAGCACGAACACCGGGGAGCTGTTTTTT	CASSLVWTSTNTGELFF
TRBV28	16	-	-	TRBJ2-5	TGTGCCAGCAGTTTATCTCAGAGGGGTATCCAAGAGACCCAGTACTTC	CASSLSQRGIQETQYF
TRBV4-1	15	TRBD1	-	TRBJ1-1	TGCGCCAGCAGCCGTATTAGCCAGGGGGACACTGAAGCTTTCTTT	CASSRISQGDTEAFF
TRBV15	14	-	few	TRBJ2-3	TGTGCCACCAGGGGCGAACATTCCACAGATACGCAGTATTTT	CATRGEHSTDTQYF
TRBV6-2/TRBV6-3	15	-	-	TRBJ1-5	TGTGCCAGCAGCAACGGACCTCAAGGGAATCAGCCCCAGCATTTT	CASSNGPQGNQPQHF
TRBV11-2	16	TRBD2	-	TRBJ2-4	TGTGCCAGCAGCCCAGGGACTAGCGGGAGGTTTTACATTCAGTACTTC	CASSPGTSGRFYIQYF
TRBV27	15	-	once	TRBJ1-2	TGTGCCAGCAGTTCCCCCCCCGGGGGTAAAGATGGCTACACCTTC	CASSSPPGGKDGYTF
TRBV24-1	11	-	few	TRBJ2-1	TGTGCCACCAGTGATGGAGATACGCAGTTCTTC	CATSDGDTQFF
TRBV2	18	-	-	TRBJ2-6	TGTGCCAGCAGTGTTCAGGCGCGGTTCCTATCTGGGGCCAACGTCCTGACTTTC	CASSVQARFLSGANVLTF
TRBV5-1	14	-	-	TRBJ2-7	TGCGCCAGCAGCCTAGAGGGCAGCTACTACGAGCAGTACTTC	CASSLEGSYYEQYF
TRBV9	14	-	-	TRBJ1-2	TGTGCCAGCAGCGTAGAAGGGCAGGCATATGGCTACACCTTC	CASSVEGQAYGYTF
TRBV28	14	-	few	TRBJ1-2	TGTGCCAGCAGGAGATACAGGGCTAACTATGGCTACACCTTC	CASRRYRANYGYTF
TRBV28	14	TRBD1	once	TRBJ2-7	TGTGCCAGCACCCTTAGGGCCGACAGGGACGAGCAGTACTTC	CASTLRADRDEQYF
TRBV7-9	12	-	-	TRBJ1-6	TGTGCCAGCAGCACTCTCTATTCACCCCTCCACTTT	CASSTLYSPLHF
TRBV12-3/TRBV12-4	13	TRBD1	few	TRBJ2-4	TGTGCCAGCAGCAGGGGGCCCCTCGCCCTAAAGTACTTC	CASSRGPLALKYF
TRBV7-9	13	TRBD1	few	TRBJ1-2	TGTGCCAGCAGCCTAACAGGGGAGTATGGCTACACCTTC	CASSLTGEYGYTF
TRBV5-1	13	TRBD1	-	TRBJ2-7	TGCGCCAGCAGCCCGGACAGGGTCTACGAGCAGTACTTC	CASSPDRVYEQYF
TRBV4-1	13	TRBD2	-	TRBJ2-1	TGCGCCAGCAGCCCCCTCGATTTAGCGGGACAGTTCTTC	CASSPLDLAGQFF
TRBV7-2	15	-	-	TRBJ2-5	TGTGCCAGCAGCAAGGAGGGATGGGGCAGAGAGACCCAGTACTTC	CASSKEGWGRETQYF
TRBV12-3/TRBV12-4	13	-	few	TRBJ1-5	TGTGCCAGCAGCCCTCAGGGTTTGCAGCCCCAGCATTTT	CASSPQGLQPQHF
TRBV7-2	13	-	-	TRBJ1-2	TGTGCCAGCAGAGACGTGGGGCGGCGTGGCTACACCTTC	CASRDVGRRGYTF
TRBV4-1	15	-	-	TRBJ1-4	TGCGCCAGCAGCCAAGTGGACGGCTGGAATGAAAAACTGTTTTTT	CASSQVDGWNEKLFF
TRBV7-2	14	TRBD1	few	TRBJ2-7	TGTGCCAGCAGCCTAACCACAGGGGCCGACGAGCAGTACTTC	CASSLTTGADEQYF
TRBV3-1	14	TRBD2	few	TRBJ2-7	TGTGCCAGCAGCCCCTTAGCGGGAGGTGGCGAGCAGTACTTC	CASSPLAGGGEQYF
TRBV4-1	14	TRBD2	-	TRBJ2-7	TGCGCCAGCAGCCAAGCGGCGGGAGTCTACGAGCAGTACTTC	CASSQAAGVYEQYF
TRBV5-1	16	TRBD2	few	TRBJ2-1	TGCGCCAGCAGTCTTCTAGTGGGTAGCGGGAACAATGAGCAGTTCTTC	CASSLLVGSGNNEQFF
TRBV7-9	14	-	once	TRBJ1-3	TGTGCCAGCAGCTTAGCGGATGGAGGGGACACCATATATTTT	CASSLADGGDTIYF
TRBV24-1	15	-	-	TRBJ2-5	TGTGCCACCAGTGACCCCAGCGGAGGGGGTGAGACCCAGTACTTC	CATSDPSGGGETQYF
TRBV5-1	14	-	few	TRBJ2-3	TGCGCCAGCAGGTTTACGGGGAACACAGATACGCAGTATTTT	CASRFTGNTDTQYF
TRBV15	16	TRBD2	-	TRBJ2-7	TGTGCCACCAGCAGTTGGCTAGCGGGAGTATCCTACGAGCAGTACTTC	CATSSWLAGVSYEQYF
TRBV28	14	TRBD2	many	TRBJ2-1	TGTGCCAGCAGCTTAGCGGGAGGGTCTAATGAGCAGTTCTTC	CASSLAGGSNEQFF
TRBV28	14	-	-	TRBJ2-1	TGTGCCAGCAATAGACAAAACTCCTACAATGAGCAGTTCTTC	CASNRQNSYNEQFF
TRBV6-5	15	TRBD1	-	TRBJ2-7	TGTGCCAGCTCGGCATGGACAGGGGCCTCCTACGAGCAGTACTTC	CASSAWTGASYEQYF
TRBV29-1	17	TRBD2	-	TRBJ2-1	TGCAGCGCCCAGGGAATGGTAGCGGGAGTAGAGTACAATGAGCAGTTCTTC	CSAQGMVAGVEYNEQFF
TRBV20-1	14	TRBD2	-	TRBJ2-7	TGCAGTGCTAGAGGTCGGGAGGGCCTCTACGAGCAGTACTTC	CSARGREGLYEQYF
TRBV2	16	-	-	TRBJ1-1	TGTGCCAGCAGTGAAGATTATTCAGGGCTGAACACTGAAGCTTTCTTT	CASSEDYSGLNTEAFF
TRBV12-3/TRBV12-4	19	-	-	TRBJ2-3	TGTGCCAGCAGTTGGGGGTTATGGCGTCTAGAGGGGGACACAGATACGCAGTATTTT	CASSWGLWRLEGDTDTQYF
TRBV30	13	-	-	TRBJ2-7	TGTGCCTGGACTCCCGGAATGGGCTACGAGCAGTACTTC	CAWTPGMGYEQYF
TRBV12-3/TRBV12-4	16	-	few	TRBJ2-7	TGTGCCAGCACCCCCGCCCGAGGTTCCGGAGTTTACGAGCAGTACTTC	CASTPARGSGVYEQYF
TRBV5-1	16	TRBD1	-	TRBJ1-1	TGCGCCAGCAGCGAGGGGACAGCGTTAATGAACACTGAAGCTTTCTTT	CASSEGTALMNTEAFF
TRBV7-2	12	-	-	TRBJ2-7	TGTGCCAGCAGCTTAGAAAACTACGAGCAGTACTTC	CASSLENYEQYF
TRBV20-1	12	-	few	TRBJ2-7	TGCAGTGCTAGCGGGAAGGCCTACGAGCAGTACTTC	CSASGKAYEQYF
TRBV7-3	13	-	few	TRBJ1-5	TGCGCCAGCAGCTTGGGGGCCAATCAGCCCCAGCATTTT	CASSLGANQPQHF
TRBV27	18	-	-	TRBJ2-6	TGTGCCAGCAGTACACCCCGGGACCCATCCTCTGGGGCCAACGTCCTGACTTTC	CASSTPRDPSSGANVLTF
TRBV7-2	15	-	few	TRBJ2-7	TGTGCCAGCAGCGCCACTTCGGGAGCCTCCTACGAGCAGTACTTC	CASSATSGASYEQYF
TRBV4-1	16	-	-	TRBJ1-2	TGCGCCAGCAGCCAAGAATCTGTCTCGGGAGGGTATGGCTACACCTTC	CASSQESVSGGYGYTF
TRBV5-1	14	-	-	TRBJ2-7	TGCGCCAGCAGCGCCCCCGGGACCTCCATCGAGCAGTACTTC	CASSAPGTSIEQYF
TRBV3-1	14	-	few	TRBJ2-5	TGTGCCAGCAGCCAAGAGTCAGGCCAAGAGACCCAGTACTTC	CASSQESGQETQYF
TRBV6-1	16	-	-	TRBJ1-5	TGTGCCAGCAGTGAATTGGTAGGGTTGAGCAATCAGCCCCAGCATTTT	CASSELVGLSNQPQHF